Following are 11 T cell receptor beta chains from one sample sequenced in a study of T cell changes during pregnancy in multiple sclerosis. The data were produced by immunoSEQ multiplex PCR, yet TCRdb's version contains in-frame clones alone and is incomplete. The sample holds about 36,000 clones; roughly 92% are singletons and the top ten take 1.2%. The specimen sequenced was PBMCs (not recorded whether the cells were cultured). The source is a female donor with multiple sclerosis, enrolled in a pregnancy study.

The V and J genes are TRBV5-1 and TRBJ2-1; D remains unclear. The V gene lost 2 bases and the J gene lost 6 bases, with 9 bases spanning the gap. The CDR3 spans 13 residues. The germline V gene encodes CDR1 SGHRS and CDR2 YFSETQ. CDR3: CASSLSWGNEQFF. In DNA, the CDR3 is TGCGCCAGCAGCTTATCGTGGGGCAATGAGCAGTTCTTC.

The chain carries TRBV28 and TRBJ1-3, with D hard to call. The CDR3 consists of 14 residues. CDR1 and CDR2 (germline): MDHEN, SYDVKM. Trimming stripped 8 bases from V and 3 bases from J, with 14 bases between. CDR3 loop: CASSSGLYGNTIYF. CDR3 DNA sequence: TGTGCCAGCTCATCGGGGTTATATGGAAACACCATATATTTT.

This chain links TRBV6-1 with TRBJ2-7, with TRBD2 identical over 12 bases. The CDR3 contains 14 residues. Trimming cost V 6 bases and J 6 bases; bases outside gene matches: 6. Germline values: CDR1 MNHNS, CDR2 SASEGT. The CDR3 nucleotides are TGTGCCAGCAGCGTACTAGCGGGAGGCCGCGAGCAGTACTTC. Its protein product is CASSVLAGGREQYF.

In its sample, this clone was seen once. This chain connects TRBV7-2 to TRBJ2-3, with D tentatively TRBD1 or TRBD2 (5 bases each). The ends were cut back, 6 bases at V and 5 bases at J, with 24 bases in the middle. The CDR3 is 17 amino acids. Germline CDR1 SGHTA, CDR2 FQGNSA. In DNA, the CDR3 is TGTGCCAGCAGGCGCTATCCGGGACCGCAAGCAGAAGATACGCAGTATTTT. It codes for CASRRYPGPQAEDTQYF.

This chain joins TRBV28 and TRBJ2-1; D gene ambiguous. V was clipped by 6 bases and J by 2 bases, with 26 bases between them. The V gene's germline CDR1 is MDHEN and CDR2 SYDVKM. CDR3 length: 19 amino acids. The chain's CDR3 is CASSPRVRAAQGPYNEQFF. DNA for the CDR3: TGTGCCAGCAGCCCCCGCGTTCGTGCGGCCCAAGGCCCCTACAATGAGCAGTTCTTC.

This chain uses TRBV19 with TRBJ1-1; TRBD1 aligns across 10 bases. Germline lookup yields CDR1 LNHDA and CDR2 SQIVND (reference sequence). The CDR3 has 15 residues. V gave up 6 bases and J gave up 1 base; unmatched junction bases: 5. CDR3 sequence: CASRNRDRGNTEAFF. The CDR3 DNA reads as TGTGCCAGTAGAAACCGGGACAGGGGGAACACTGAAGCTTTCTTT.

The DNA for the CDR3 is TGTGCCAGCAGTTACTGGACTAGCGGGAGAGAGCAGTTCTTC. Translating it yields CASSYWTSGREQFF. The chain uses TRBV6-5 and TRBJ2-1, with 13 nucleotides matching TRBD2. Germline CDR1 and CDR2: MNHEY and SVGAGI. The CDR3 consists of 14 residues. Germline trimming cut 1 base from V and 10 bases from J; bases unmatched to any gene: 1.

The DNA for the CDR3 is TGTGCCAGCAGTTACGCATCGGGGGTAACCTACGAGCAGTACTTC. It translates to CASSYASGVTYEQYF. This sequence joins TRBV6-5 and TRBJ2-7; a weak D match, TRBD2 (6 bases). The germline CDR1 and CDR2 sequences are MNHEY and SVGAGI. Trimming removed 2 bases from V and 2 bases from J, with 13 bases in between. The length of the CDR3 is 15 residues.

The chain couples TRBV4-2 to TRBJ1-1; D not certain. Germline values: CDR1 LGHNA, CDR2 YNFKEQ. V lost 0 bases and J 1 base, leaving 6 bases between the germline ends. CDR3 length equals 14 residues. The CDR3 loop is CASSQDNKNTEAFF. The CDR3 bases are TGTGCCAGCAGCCAAGACAACAAGAACACTGAAGCTTTCTTT.

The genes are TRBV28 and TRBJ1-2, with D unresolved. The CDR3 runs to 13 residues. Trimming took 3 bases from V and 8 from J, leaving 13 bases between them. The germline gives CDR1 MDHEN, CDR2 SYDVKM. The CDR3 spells CASSFGSREGYTF. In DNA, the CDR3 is TGTGCCAGCAGTTTCGGCTCACGGGAGGGCTACACCTTC.

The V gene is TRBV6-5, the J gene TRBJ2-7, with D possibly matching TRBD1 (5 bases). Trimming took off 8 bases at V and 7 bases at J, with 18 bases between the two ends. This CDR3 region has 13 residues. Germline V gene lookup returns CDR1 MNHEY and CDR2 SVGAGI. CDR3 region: CASVGRPGREQYF. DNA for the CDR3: TGTGCCAGCGTGGGGCGCCCGGGTCGGGAGCAGTACTTC.